This T cell receptor beta chain was recorded in a study of regulatory T cells in long-lasting Graves disease. Whole-study context: Those with persistent Graves' disease had received antithyroid drugs for over 5 years with positive TSH receptor antibodies.

The time point: persistent/refractory GD, antithyroid drugs over 5 years with positive TRAb. Preparation of the TCR library used RNA extracted from PBMCs. According to the study, TCR beta libraries were built with iRepertoire HTBI primers and CDR3-region Arm-PCR. Each CDR3 protein gets one entry after TCRdb re-called the multiplex PCR reads with MiXCR. The sample has 500,000 to 800,000 distinct CDR3 sequences, 25% to 35% seen once. About this clonotype: What it binds is not known.

Whole-study findings and limits: Among samples with persistent disease, TRBV28, TRBJ1-2 and TRBJ2-5 were favored. The analysis examined peripheral blood only and excluded thyroid tissue.

The CDR3 contains 15 residues. The V segment lost 5 bases and the J segment 2 bases; nucleotides outside the gene matches: 5. Per the germline V gene, CDR1 is SEHNR and CDR2 is FQNEAQ (reference sequence). The TCR comes from a female donor with Graves disease. The sequencing used peripheral blood mononuclear cells (PBMCs), collected when the disease was refractory, from a patient treated with antithyroid drugs. J is TRBJ2-7 and V is TRBV7-9; 11 nucleotides agree with TRBD1. CDR3 DNA sequence: TGTGCCAGCAGCACGGGACAGGGGGGGACCTACGAGCAGTACTTC. Residues: CASSTGQGGTYEQYF.